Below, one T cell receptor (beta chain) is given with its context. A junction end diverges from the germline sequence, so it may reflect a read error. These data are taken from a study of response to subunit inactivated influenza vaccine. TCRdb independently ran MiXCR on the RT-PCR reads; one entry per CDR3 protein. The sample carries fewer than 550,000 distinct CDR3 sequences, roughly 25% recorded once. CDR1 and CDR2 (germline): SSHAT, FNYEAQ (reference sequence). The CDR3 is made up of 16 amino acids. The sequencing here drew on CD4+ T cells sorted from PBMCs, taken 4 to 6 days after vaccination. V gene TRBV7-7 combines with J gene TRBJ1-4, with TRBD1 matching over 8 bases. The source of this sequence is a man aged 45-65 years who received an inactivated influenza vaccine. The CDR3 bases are TGTGCTAGCAGCTTAGTGGCTGACAGGGGAGGTGAAAAACTGTTTTTT. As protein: CASSLVADRGGEKLFF.